This TCR beta chain was identified during a study of cytomegalovirus exposure and HLA in healthy donors. Whole-study context: Ancestry clustering placed around 81% of roughly 400 genotyped donors in the Caucasian-associated cluster.

CDR3 length: 15 residues. The germline V gene has CDR1 MNHNY and CDR2 SVGAGI (reference sequence). Trimming removed 0 bases at V and 5 bases at J, with 13 bases between. The PCR contained 60 Vbeta and 13 Jbeta primers. Assay: immunoSEQ multiplex PCR; the TCRdb copy retains only in-frame clones and omits some. The sample lists approximately 160,000 clones; 77% were seen once. This clone was observed a handful of times. The antigen is undetermined. The identical CDR3 is also encoded by other nucleotide sequences in the sample. Study-level points and caveats: Clonal expansion, a later analysis showed, was greater in HLA-associated TCR beta chains than in equally common others. Reports credit the classifier with highly specific, highly sensitive diagnosis of cytomegalovirus status. Association of some 18,000 TCR beta sequences with HLA alleles was found at 0.05 false discovery rate in a later analysis.

V and J are TRBV6-6 and TRBJ1-1; a weak D match, TRBD1 (5 bases). This clonotype originated in a middle-aged woman in good health and CMV-seropositive. What was sequenced was PBMCs. Here the CDR3 DNA reads TGTGCCAGCAGTTACTCGGCAGGGTCGCGGACTGAAGCTTTCTTT. The encoded protein is CASSYSAGSRTEAFF.